What follows are 25 T cell receptor beta chains derived from one specimen sequenced in a study of beta chain features in type 1 diabetes. The authors reverse transcribed all of the isolated RNA, so sequencing captured expressed TCRB transcripts. Assay used: immunoSEQ multiplex PCR; TCRdb lists only in-frame clones, some missing. Among hundreds of thousands of clones listed, approximately 14% were seen once. Sequencing was carried out using central memory CD4+ T cells from blood. These TCRs come from a man aged 25-45 years in good health.

With regard to this clone: This is likely an artifact of a read error, given a far larger clone one base away. The V and J genes are TRBV9 and TRBJ2-3; D gene unclear. The V end lost 4 bases, the J end lost 2 bases, and 5 bases lay between the germline ends. The CDR3 is made up of 12 amino acids. Germline CDR1 SGDLS, CDR2 YYNGEE. In nucleotides, the CDR3 is TGTGCCAGCAGCTCTCACACAGATACGCAGTATTTT. As protein: CASSSHTDTQYF.

This clone was detected only a few times. V usage is TRBV7-8 and J usage is TRBJ1-2, with D perhaps TRBD1 (6 bases). The CDR3 is 13 amino acids. The V end was cut by 4 bases, the J end by 9 bases, with 15 bases between. The germline V gene has CDR1 SGHVS and CDR2 FQNEAQ. For the CDR3, the DNA is TGTGCCAGCAGCTCCGGCGGGGGCACCAGCTACACCTTC. This translates into CASSSGGGTSYTF.

The rearrangement uses TRBV11-3 and TRBJ2-1; D is perhaps TRBD1 (6 bases). Germline V gene lookup returns CDR1 SGHNT and CDR2 YENEEA. This CDR3 is built from 14 residues. Deletions cut 5 bases from V and 7 bases from J, with 15 bases between. Here the CDR3 reads CASSINRVGNEQFF. Here the CDR3 DNA reads TGTGCCAGCAGCATAAACAGGGTGGGTAATGAGCAGTTCTTC.

This clone showed up just a few times. This chain joins TRBV15 and TRBJ1-1; D call uncertain. Trimming took 0 bases from V and 4 from J, leaving 9 bases between them. The CDR3 covers 14 residues. Germline V gene data show CDR1 as LNHNV and CDR2 as YYDKDF (reference sequence). The CDR3 loop is CATSRDAGGTEAFF. Here the CDR3 DNA reads TGTGCCACCAGCAGAGATGCGGGTGGCACTGAAGCTTTCTTT.

Only a few counts were recorded for this clone. CDR3 in DNA: TGTGCCAGCAGTTACACATCGGGACTAGCGACCAATGAGCAGTTCTTC. It translates to CASSYTSGLATNEQFF. The rearrangement joins TRBV6-5 to TRBJ2-1; 10 nucleotides align to TRBD2. The V segment lost 2 bases and the J segment 6 bases; nucleotides outside the gene matches: 7. Germline V gene data show CDR1 as MNHEY and CDR2 as SVGAGI. The CDR3 is made up of 16 amino acids.

The rearrangement links TRBV19 to TRBJ1-1; a possible D gene is TRBD1 (5 bases). The CDR3 totals 15 residues. Germline lookup yields CDR1 LNHDA and CDR2 SQIVND (reference sequence). V shed 5 bases and J shed 4 bases, with 17 bases lying between them. The CDR3 nucleotides read TGTGCCAGTAGTCGAATGGGAGGGGCGACCACTGAAGCTTTCTTT. Protein: CASSRMGGATTEAFF.

Points on this clone: A read error may be the cause here, since a much bigger clone is one base away. The chain links TRBV7-2 to TRBJ2-3; TRBD2 aligns across 10 bases. Looked up from germline, CDR1 is SGHTA and CDR2 is FQGNSA. CDR3 size: 14 residues. The trim removed 5 bases at V and 1 base at J, leaving 0 bases unmatched. Written as DNA, the CDR3 is TGTGCCAGCAGCGGGACTAGCGGCACAGATACGCAGTATTTT. Translated: CASSGTSGTDTQYF. The variable domain in full, completed from reference TRBV7-2 and TRBJ2-3, reads GAGVSQSPSNKVTEKGKDVELRCDPISGHTALYWYRQSLGQGLEFLIYFQGNSAPDKSGLPSDRFSAERTGGSVSTLTIQRTQQEDSAVYLCASSGTSGTDTQYFGPGTRLTVL.

The J gene is TRBJ1-1, the V gene TRBV6-5; D is unresolved. V was pared by 3 bases and J by 6 bases, with 5 bases between. The CDR3 is made up of 11 amino acids. From germline, CDR1 is MNHEY and CDR2 SVGAGI. The CDR3 loop is CASSYGPEAFF. The CDR3 DNA follows: TGTGCCAGCAGTTATGGCCCTGAAGCTTTCTTT.

This clone occurred a few times. This rearrangement joins TRBV28 to TRBJ2-2; 8 positions agree with TRBD1. The CDR3 loop spans 13 amino acids. Looked up from germline, CDR1 is MDHEN and CDR2 is SYDVKM. This CDR3 is CAGGQGATGELFF. The CDR3 DNA follows: TGTGCAGGGGGGCAGGGGGCCACCGGGGAGCTGTTTTTT.

In its sample, this clone was seen many times. This chain uses TRBV29-1 with TRBJ2-3, with a weak D call TRBD2 (6 bases). There are 14 residues in the CDR3. Trimming removed 5 bases from V and 1 base from J, with 13 bases in between. Germline V gives CDR1 SQVTM, CDR2 ANQGSEA. DNA of the CDR3: TGCAGCGTTTCCGGGGGACGTGGCACAGATACGCAGTATTTT. This gives the protein CSVSGGRGTDTQYF.

This clone was counted a few times. The chain carries TRBV11-2 and TRBJ2-1, with 8 positions matching TRBD2. The germline V gene has CDR1 SGHAT and CDR2 FQNNGV. Unmatched junction bases numbered 14, after V lost 5 bases and J lost 8 bases. The CDR3 consists of 16 residues. DNA of the CDR3: TGTGCCAGCAGCGTCCGAGGGACTAGGGAGACAGATGAGCAGTTCTTC. Amino acid sequence: CASSVRGTRETDEQFF.

This clone was counted between two and nine times. This chain links TRBV5-1 with TRBJ2-3, with D perhaps TRBD2 (5 bases). Trimming left V 0 bases short and J 4 bases short, with 15 bases between. Looked up from germline, CDR1 is SGHRS and CDR2 is YFSETQ. This CDR3 has 16 residues. The chain's CDR3 is CASSLERVGNADTQYF. The CDR3 DNA is TGCGCCAGCAGCTTGGAGAGGGTGGGAAACGCAGATACGCAGTATTTT. Using reference TRBV5-1 and TRBJ2-3 for the parts outside the CDR3, the full variable domain is KAGVTQTPRYLIKTRGQQVTLSCSPISGHRSVSWYQQTPGQGLQFLFEYFSETQRNKGNFPGRFSGRQFSNSRSEMNVSTLELGDSALYLCASSLERVGNADTQYFGPGTRLTVL.

Only a few counts were recorded for this clone. The J gene is TRBJ2-1, the V gene TRBV9, with D unclear. This CDR3 spans 14 amino acids. Germline CDR1 is SGDLS and CDR2 is YYNGEE. V lost 0 bases to trimming and J lost 13 bases, with 17 bases between them. In DNA, the CDR3 is TGTGCCAGCAGCGTAGTGGTTATGATAGCCGAACAGTTCTTC. Its protein is CASSVVVMIAEQFF.

There are a few counts of this clone. The genes are TRBV7-2 and TRBJ2-3; either TRBD1 or TRBD2 may fit D (5 bases each). Germline CDR1 is SGHTA and CDR2 is FQGNSA. The CDR3 is made up of 14 amino acids. V was shortened by 5 bases and J by 1 base, with 10 bases between the two germline ends. CDR3 bases: TGTGCCAGCAGCCGGGACGGACGCACAGATACGCAGTATTTT. The encoded protein is CASSRDGRTDTQYF.

This clone appeared a few times. The rearrangement links TRBV5-6 to TRBJ2-1; possible D gene TRBD2, 7 bases. Trimming stripped 4 bases from V and 5 bases from J, with 13 bases between. The germline V gene has CDR1 SGHDT and CDR2 YYEEEE. This CDR3 comprises 14 residues. The CDR3 sequence: CASSPGGRDNEQFF. CDR3 sequence (DNA): TGTGCCAGCAGCCCGGGGGGCCGAGACAATGAGCAGTTCTTC.

This clone has a handful of counts. The CDR3 protein is CASRNRQGANTGELFF. In nucleotides, the CDR3 is TGTGCCAGTAGGAATCGACAGGGGGCGAACACCGGGGAGCTGTTTTTT. The V call is TRBV19, the J call TRBJ2-2; 9 bases are shared with TRBD1. The CDR3 is made up of 16 amino acids. The V gene's germline CDR1 is LNHDA and CDR2 SQIVND (reference sequence). V was clipped by 6 bases and J by 0 bases; unmatched bases: 5.

The chain links TRBV7-2 to TRBJ2-7, with unresolved D. Deletions cut 5 bases from V and 4 bases from J, with 6 bases between. This CDR3 is 11 amino acids long. CDR1 is SGHTA and CDR2 is FQGNSA in the germline V gene. The CDR3 loop reads CASSTKYEQYF. For the CDR3, the DNA is TGTGCCAGCAGCACTAAATACGAGCAGTACTTC.

V and J are TRBV5-1 and TRBJ1-6; D uncertain. Germline CDR1 is SGHRS and CDR2 is YFSETQ. This CDR3 comprises 14 residues. Trimming stripped 0 bases from V and 8 bases from J, with 9 bases between. As DNA, the CDR3 is TGCGCCAGCAGCTTGGATAGAGGGCATTCACCCCTCCACTTT. This codes for CASSLDRGHSPLHF.

This clone has more than one count but fewer than ten. V gene TRBV6-1 combines with J gene TRBJ1-5, with no clear D. The CDR3 is 13 residues long. In germline, CDR1 is MNHNS, CDR2 SASEGT. Trimming shortened V by 1 base and J by 5 bases, and 6 bases separated the two germline ends. The DNA for the CDR3 is TGTGCCAGCAGTGAAGTAGAGTATCAGCCCCAGCATTTT. Its translation: CASSEVEYQPQHF.

Worth noting for this clone: A read error may account for a junction end that differs from germline. The J gene is TRBJ2-1, the V gene TRBV7-7, with 7 bases matching TRBD1. The length of the CDR3 is 15 residues. Germline CDR1 SSHAT, CDR2 FNYEAQ (reference sequence). As DNA, the CDR3 is TGTGCTAGCAGCTTAGGGGGCGCCGTTGGGGTTGAGCAGTTCTTC. Encoded protein: CASSLGGAVGVEQFF.

This clone showed up many times. Other DNA sequences within the sample encode an identical CDR3. J is TRBJ1-5 and V is TRBV18; 8 bases agree with TRBD1. The CDR3 runs 13 residues. Germline CDR1 is KGHSH and CDR2 is LQKENI. J lost 6 bases, V lost 6 bases, and 4 bases had no gene match. CDR3 loop: CASSPGGGQPQHF. CDR3 nucleotides: TGTGCCAGCTCCCCAGGGGGCGGTCAGCCCCAGCATTTT.

There are many counts of this clone. This chain uses TRBV10-3 with TRBJ2-5; 11 bases fit TRBD2. The CDR3 length is 12 residues. The trim removed 11 bases at V and 5 bases at J, leaving 4 bases unmatched. CDR1 is ENHRY, CDR2 SYGVKD, per germline. The CDR3 DNA reads TGTGCCTCCTCTAGCGGGGGGGAGACCCAGTACTTC. Protein sequence: CASSSGGETQYF.

This chain joins TRBV6-5 and TRBJ1-2; 7 nucleotides agree with TRBD1. The CDR3 consists of 12 residues. Germline CDR1 reads MNHEY; CDR2 reads SVGAGI. V was clipped by 8 bases and J by 7 bases; unmatched bases: 7. CDR3 coding DNA: TGTGCCAGCTCCAGGGGGGGATCTGGCTACACCTTC. It encodes CASSRGGSGYTF.

This clone was seen only a few times. The J gene is TRBJ1-5, the V gene TRBV2; no reliable D call. Trimming took 6 bases from V and 4 from J, leaving 10 bases between them. This CDR3 has 13 amino acids. Germline V gene sequence: CDR1 SNHLY, CDR2 FYNNEI. CDR3 region: CASSADWNQPQHF. Written as DNA, the CDR3 is TGTGCCAGCAGCGCGGACTGGAATCAGCCCCAGCATTTT.

The chain recombines TRBV30 with TRBJ2-3; 7 positions agree with TRBD2. Losses at the gene ends were 4 bases for V and 0 bases for J; bases not matched to a gene: 4. The CDR3 runs to 14 residues. CDR1 is GTSNPN and CDR2 is SVGIG in the germline V gene (reference sequence). As DNA, the CDR3 is TGTGCCTGGATGGCGGGAGCTAGCACAGATACGCAGTATTTT. Translating it yields CAWMAGASTDTQYF.